The next 26 T cell receptor beta chains were all read from a single sample in a study of Ad26.COV2.S vaccination and SARS-CoV-2 variants. Treatment here: roughly 18 received Ad26.COV2.S at low or high dose, single or two shots; 5 received placebo; per-sample allocation not given. Material that was analyzed had been drawn on day 63 after the first vaccine or placebo injection. Here immunoSEQ multiplex PCR was the method, and the copy in TCRdb shows in-frame clones only, minus some. The sample lists 250,000 or so clones, around 85% occurring once. Sample: peripheral blood, taken in a trial of Ad26.COV2.S vaccine versus placebo. The receptors shown here come from a person aged 18 to 59 who received the Ad26.COV2.S COVID-19 vaccine or a placebo.

This rearrangement joins TRBV3-1 (or the pseudogene TRBV3-2) to TRBJ2-7; tentatively, D is TRBD1 (5 bases). V was shortened by 7 bases and J by 6 bases, with 13 bases between the two germline ends. The V gene's germline CDR1 is LGHDT and CDR2 YNNKEL (reference sequence). This CDR3 contains 12 residues. CDR3 in DNA: TGTGCCAGCACCGGGCCAGGGTCCGAGCAGTACTTC. It encodes CASTGPGSEQYF.

This sequence joins TRBV7-9 and TRBJ2-2; 7 nucleotides agree with TRBD1. This CDR3 spans 14 amino acids. The V and J ends lost 4 bases and 5 bases, in that order; junction bases with no gene match: 4. Germline V gene lookup returns CDR1 SEHNR and CDR2 FQNEAQ (reference sequence). CDR3 nucleotides: TGTGCCAGCAGCTCCACAGGGGTTACCGGGGAGCTGTTTTTT. This encodes CASSSTGVTGELFF.

The chain combines TRBV3-1 (or the pseudogene TRBV3-2) with TRBJ2-2; 11 bases map to TRBD2. The trim removed 3 bases at V and 6 bases at J, leaving 6 bases unmatched. Germline-derived CDR1 and CDR2 are LGHDT and YNNKEL (reference sequence). The CDR3 totals 16 residues. CDR3 region: CASSQVTSGIPGELFF. Here the CDR3 DNA reads TGTGCCAGCAGCCAGGTGACTAGCGGGATTCCCGGGGAGCTGTTTTTT.

This chain links TRBV7-6 with TRBJ1-4; perhaps TRBD1 as D (5 bases). Germline V gene data show CDR1 as SGHVS and CDR2 as FNYEAQ. Trimming took off 5 bases at V and 3 bases at J, with 13 bases between the two ends. This CDR3 has 15 residues. CDR3 protein: CASSPAGGANEKLFF. The CDR3 nucleotides read TGTGCCAGCAGCCCCGCCGGGGGGGCTAATGAAAAACTGTTTTTT.

The J gene is TRBJ2-1, the V gene TRBV9; D is undetermined. From germline, CDR1 is SGDLS and CDR2 YYNGEE. The CDR3 length is 12 residues. V lost 1 base, J lost 8 bases, and 7 bases lay in between. In nucleotides, the CDR3 is TGTGCCAGCAGCGTAAATCATTATGAGCAGTTCTTC. It translates to CASSVNHYEQFF. The entire variable domain, with the rest obtained from reference TRBV9 and TRBJ2-1, is as follows: DSGVTQTPKHLITATGQRVTLRCSPRSGDLSVYWYQQSLDQGLQFLIQYYNGEERAKGNILERFSAQQFPDLHSELNLSSLELGDSALYFCASSVNHYEQFFGPGTRLTVL.

V usage is TRBV5-4 and J usage is TRBJ1-1, with D possibly matching TRBD1 (5 bases). The germline CDR1 and CDR2 sequences are SGHNT and YYREEE (reference sequence). CDR3 length equals 15 residues. The V end lost 2 bases, the J end lost 2 bases, and 13 bases lay between the germline ends. CDR3 nucleotides: TGTGCCAGCAGCTTTCCTGGGGGAGCCAACACTGAAGCTTTCTTT. This gives the protein CASSFPGGANTEAFF.

The CDR3 DNA is TGTGCCAGCAAGCGGAACAGGGAAATGAACACTGAAGCTTTCTTT. Translation gives CASKRNREMNTEAFF. The genes are TRBV2 and TRBJ1-1; tentatively, D is TRBD1 (6 bases). CDR1 and CDR2 from the germline V gene are SNHLY and FYNNEI. Trimming took off 7 bases at V and 0 bases at J, with 15 bases between the two ends. CDR3 length: 15 residues. Variable domain in full (rest from reference TRBV2 and TRBJ1-1): EPEVTQTPSHQVTQMGQEVILRCVPISNHLYFYWYRQILGQKVEFLVSFYNNEISEKSEIFDDQFSVERPDGSNFTLKIRSTKLEDSAMYFCASKRNREMNTEAFFGQGTRLTVV.

The chain couples TRBV7-2 to TRBJ2-5; D is uncertain. V was shortened by 1 base and J by 5 bases, with 5 bases between the two germline ends. The CDR3 is 12 amino acids. CDR1 and CDR2 (germline): SGHTA, FQGNSA. The CDR3 protein is CASSLDTETQYF. The CDR3 bases are TGTGCCAGCAGCTTAGATACCGAGACCCAGTACTTC.

The rearrangement joins TRBV6-2 or TRBV6-3 to TRBJ1-5; no clear D. The ends were cut back, 6 bases at V and 0 bases at J, with 9 bases in the middle. The length of the CDR3 is 14 residues. Looked up from germline, CDR1 is MNHEY and CDR2 is SVGEGT. CDR3 nucleotides: TGTGCCAGCAGCAAAATTGGTAGCAATCAGCCCCAGCATTTT. Translating gives CASSKIGSNQPQHF.

The genes are TRBV5-1 and TRBJ2-2, with unresolved D. V was pared by 1 base and J by 1 base, with 5 bases between. Germline V gene data show CDR1 as SGHRS and CDR2 as YFSETQ. CDR3 length equals 14 residues. The CDR3 sequence is CASSLMGNTGELFF. Here the CDR3 DNA reads TGCGCCAGCAGCTTGATGGGGAACACCGGGGAGCTGTTTTTT. Supplemented by reference TRBV5-1 and TRBJ2-2, the full variable domain reads KAGVTQTPRYLIKTRGQQVTLSCSPISGHRSVSWYQQTPGQGLQFLFEYFSETQRNKGNFPGRFSGRQFSNSRSEMNVSTLELGDSALYLCASSLMGNTGELFFGEGSRLTVL.

CDR3 loop: CASSPGGAFKDTQYF. DNA of the CDR3: TGTGCCAGCAGCCCCGGGGGGGCCTTTAAAGATACGCAGTATTTT. V usage is TRBV3-1 (or the pseudogene TRBV3-2) and J usage is TRBJ2-3, with TRBD2 identical over 8 bases. Germline assignment: CDR1 LGHDT and CDR2 YNNKEL (reference sequence). V shed 4 bases and J 5 bases; nucleotides not matched to a gene: 8. The CDR3 has 15 amino acids.

The rearrangement links TRBV6-5 to TRBJ2-1; 7 positions agree with TRBD1. CDR1 MNHEY and CDR2 SVGAGI come from the germline V gene. V shed 5 bases, J shed 2 bases, and the junction held 6 bases outside the gene matches. This CDR3 comprises 15 residues. The chain's CDR3 is CASSTGTVTYNEQFF. The CDR3 bases are TGTGCCAGCAGTACCGGGACAGTGACCTACAATGAGCAGTTCTTC.

The chain is built from TRBV10-3 and TRBJ2-2, with D possibly being TRBD2 (5 bases). Between the trimmed V and J ends, which lost 4 bases and 3 bases, there was a span of 12 bases. This CDR3 is built from 15 residues. The germline V gene encodes CDR1 ENHRY and CDR2 SYGVKD. CDR3 residues: CAISAGERDTGELFF. As DNA, the CDR3 is TGTGCCATCAGTGCCGGGGAACGGGACACCGGGGAGCTGTTTTTT.

The chain has TRBV6-6 and TRBJ2-7, with D uncertain. The CDR3 covers 13 residues. The V end was cut by 0 bases, the J end by 4 bases, with 7 bases between. CDR1 and CDR2 from the germline V gene are MNHNY and SVGAGI (reference sequence). This chain's CDR3 is CASSYSTVYEQYF. For the CDR3, the DNA is TGTGCCAGCAGTTACTCGACCGTATACGAGCAGTACTTC.

This clone was observed a few times. V is TRBV2 and J is TRBJ1-5; 7 nucleotides align to TRBD1. After removal of 2 bases from V and 4 bases from J, the junction contained 8 bases not matched to a gene. The CDR3 spans 16 residues. The germline V gene has CDR1 SNHLY and CDR2 FYNNEI. CDR3 in DNA: TGTGCCAGCAGTGAACTGGACAGGCTCGGTAATCAGCCCCAGCATTTT. Its translation is CASSELDRLGNQPQHF.

V gene TRBV5-1 combines with J gene TRBJ2-2, with 11 positions matching TRBD1. Per germline, CDR1 SGHRS and CDR2 YFSETQ. The CDR3 is made up of 16 amino acids. Trimming cost V 4 bases and J 5 bases; bases outside gene matches: 7. This CDR3 is CASSRTDRGLTGELFF. The CDR3 nucleotides read TGCGCCAGCAGCCGGACGGACAGGGGGCTTACCGGGGAGCTGTTTTTT. The whole variable domain, remainder taken from reference TRBV5-1 and TRBJ2-2, is KAGVTQTPRYLIKTRGQQVTLSCSPISGHRSVSWYQQTPGQGLQFLFEYFSETQRNKGNFPGRFSGRQFSNSRSEMNVSTLELGDSALYLCASSRTDRGLTGELFFGEGSRLTVL.

The V gene is TRBV5-1, the J gene TRBJ2-2; D is possibly TRBD1 (5 bases). The CDR3 contains 15 residues. Germline loops: CDR1 SGHRS, CDR2 YFSETQ. The V end lost 1 base, the J end lost 2 bases, and 9 bases lay between the germline ends. This CDR3 is CASSLYDSNTGELFF. CDR3 nucleotides: TGCGCCAGCAGCTTGTACGACAGTAACACCGGGGAGCTGTTTTTT.

This rearrangement joins TRBV7-8 to TRBJ1-6; a possible D gene is TRBD1 (6 bases). Germline V gives CDR1 SGHVS, CDR2 FQNEAQ. V was clipped by 1 base and J by 6 bases, with 19 bases between them. This CDR3 spans 18 amino acids. CDR3 DNA: TGTGCCAGCAGCTTAGAAACGGGGGGCGTACGGAGTAATTCACCCCTCCACTTT. This sequence encodes CASSLETGGVRSNSPLHF.

In this sample, this clone turned up once. The rearrangement links TRBV18 to TRBJ2-1, with TRBD2 identical over 12 bases. Germline V CDR1 and CDR2: KGHSH, LQKENI. The CDR3 covers 17 residues. V lost 1 base and J lost 2; bases outside the gene matches: 3. As DNA, the CDR3 is TGTGCCAGCTCACCACAGACTAGCGGGAGAGCCTACAATGAGCAGTTCTTC. This sequence encodes CASSPQTSGRAYNEQFF.

The CDR3 is CASSQDPRGSKNIQYF. CDR3 bases: TGCGCCAGCAGCCAAGATCCCAGGGGGAGCAAAAACATTCAGTACTTC. The chain has TRBV4-3 and TRBJ2-4; the match to TRBD1 covers 7 bases. V lost 0 bases, J lost 3 bases, and 5 bases stayed unmatched. The CDR3 is 16 amino acids. Germline loops: CDR1 LGHNA, CDR2 YSLEER.

J is TRBJ1-5 and V is TRBV19; 8 nucleotides align to TRBD1. The germline CDR1 and CDR2 sequences are LNHDA and SQIVND (reference sequence). CDR3 length: 16 residues. V lost 7 bases and J lost 3; bases outside the gene matches: 11. This CDR3 is CASNAPGQASNQPQHF. CDR3 coding DNA: TGTGCCAGTAATGCCCCGGGACAGGCCTCCAATCAGCCCCAGCATTTT.

The chain is built from TRBV5-8 and TRBJ1-2; D is unclear. Germline values: CDR1 SGHTS, CDR2 YDEGEE. The CDR3 is 17 amino acids. V dropped 0 bases and J dropped 0 bases, with 15 bases sitting between them. The chain's CDR3 is CASSLVPGPGANYGYTF. CDR3 sequence (DNA): TGTGCCAGCAGCTTGGTACCAGGACCCGGGGCTAACTATGGCTACACCTTC.

The chain has TRBV5-1 and TRBJ1-3, with D unresolved. The ends were cut back, 0 bases at V and 4 bases at J, with 8 bases in the middle. The germline V gene has CDR1 SGHRS and CDR2 YFSETQ. The CDR3 extends over 14 amino acids. CDR3 nucleotide sequence: TGCGCCAGCAGCTTGGACGTAGGGGGAAACACCATATATTTT. Translation: CASSLDVGGNTIYF.

This clone was recorded once. The chain recombines TRBV6-5 with TRBJ1-6; the match to TRBD1 covers 8 bases. Unmatched junction bases numbered 2, after V lost 2 bases and J lost 2 bases. Germline loops: CDR1 MNHEY, CDR2 SVGAGI. This CDR3 is 16 amino acids long. The CDR3: CASSYTGGTYNSPLHF. CDR3 sequence (DNA): TGTGCCAGCAGTTACACAGGGGGTACCTATAATTCACCCCTCCACTTT.

The chain uses TRBV6-2 or TRBV6-3 and TRBJ2-3; no clear D. Germline CDR1 is MNHEY and CDR2 is SVGEGT. Trimming left V 0 bases short and J 8 bases short, with 6 bases between. The CDR3 has 12 amino acids. The CDR3 sequence: CASSYSVGTQYF. The DNA of the CDR3 is TGTGCCAGCAGTTACTCTGTAGGTACGCAGTATTTT.

The genes are TRBV11-3 and TRBJ2-5; possible D gene TRBD1, 6 bases. Germline-derived CDR1 and CDR2 are SGHNT and YENEEA. There are 13 residues in the CDR3. The V gene lost 4 bases and the J gene lost 6 bases, with 12 bases spanning the gap. The CDR3 DNA is TGTGCCAGCAGCTCCAGGGGCAGTCAGACCCAGTACTTC. Translating it yields CASSSRGSQTQYF.